The entry below describes one TCR beta chain. Its antigen is unidentified. ViraFEST assay sequencing came after antigen-specific CD4+ T cells were expanded with viral peptide pools. Cells that had been cultured for 10 days were the source of isolated CD4+ T cells. Two-dose vaccination with either BNT162b2 or mRNA-1273 was given to the participants. On days 3 and 7, fresh IL-2 medium replaced half the medium. The table came from immunoSEQ multiplex PCR; TCRdb's copy has only in-frame clones and leaves some out. The sample consists of about 72,000 clones, approximately 80% of them appearing once. The CDR3 is made up of 16 amino acids. V was clipped by 6 bases and J by 5 bases; unmatched bases: 11. CDR1 and CDR2 from the germline V gene are SNHLY and FYNNEI. The sample is drawn from a study of vaccination effects on CD4 cells after COVID-19.

Sequences were derived from CD4+ T cells from PBMCs cultured with HCoV-229E spike peptides, sampled after COVID-19 vaccination. The chain carries TRBV2 and TRBJ1-5, with TRBD1 matching over 9 bases. The origin of this receptor is a human donor who received a COVID-19 vaccine. CDR3 nucleotides: TGTGCCAGCAGCAGGGTGGGACAGGGTGACCATCAGCCCCAGCATTTT. The encoded protein is CASSRVGQGDHQPQHF.